Included here is one T cell receptor (beta chain) sequence, with context. The entry originates in a study of blood T cell repertoires in COVID-19. Background on the study: COVID-19 samples from acute and convalescent phases originated in the United States, Italy and Spain. From T cells, B-cell-depleted T cells, or PBMCs came the material, which was cDNA or gDNA.

The ends were cut back, 4 bases at V and 1 base at J, with 11 bases in the middle. This CDR3 is built from 15 residues. Germline values: CDR1 KGHDR, CDR2 SFDVKD. Original handling: It was from reference gene primer amplification that nucleated cell counts were estimated. The data were produced by immunoSEQ multiplex PCR, yet TCRdb's version contains in-frame clones alone and is incomplete. V and J calls and clone size are as listed in that table; D and trimming were resolved from the DNA. Here the sample spans approximately 43,000 clones, around 85% being singletons. The receptor's source is a man aged 35-49 years with active or convalescent COVID-19. The V call is TRBV24-1, the J call TRBJ2-3; D may be TRBD1 (6 bases). Sequencing used peripheral blood. The chain's CDR3 is CATSDTTGGTDTQYF. In nucleotides, the CDR3 is TGTGCCACCAGTGACACGACAGGAGGCACAGATACGCAGTATTTT.